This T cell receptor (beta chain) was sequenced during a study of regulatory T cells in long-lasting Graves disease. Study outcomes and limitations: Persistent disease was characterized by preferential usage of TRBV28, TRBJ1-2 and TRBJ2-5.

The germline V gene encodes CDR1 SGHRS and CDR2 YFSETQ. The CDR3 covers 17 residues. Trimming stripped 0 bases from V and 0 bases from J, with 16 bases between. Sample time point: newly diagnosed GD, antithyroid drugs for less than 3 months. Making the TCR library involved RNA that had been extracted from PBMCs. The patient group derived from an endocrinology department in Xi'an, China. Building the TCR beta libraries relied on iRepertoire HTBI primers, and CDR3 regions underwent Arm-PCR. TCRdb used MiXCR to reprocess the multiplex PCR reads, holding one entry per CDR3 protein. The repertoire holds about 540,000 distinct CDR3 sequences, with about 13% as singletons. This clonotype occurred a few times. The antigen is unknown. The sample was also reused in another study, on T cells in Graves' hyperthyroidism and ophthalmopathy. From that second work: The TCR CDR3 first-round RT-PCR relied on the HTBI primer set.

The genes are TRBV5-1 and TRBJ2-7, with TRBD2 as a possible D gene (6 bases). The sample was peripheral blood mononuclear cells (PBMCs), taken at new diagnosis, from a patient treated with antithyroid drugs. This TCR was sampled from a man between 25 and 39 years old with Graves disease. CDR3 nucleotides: TGCGCCAGCAGCTTGGATCAGATTAGCGGATACTCCTACGAGCAGTACTTC. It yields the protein CASSLDQISGYSYEQYF. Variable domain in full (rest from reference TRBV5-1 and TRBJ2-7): KAGVTQTPRYLIKTRGQQVTLSCSPISGHRSVSWYQQTPGQGLQFLFEYFSETQRNKGNFPGRFSGRQFSNSRSEMNVSTLELGDSALYLCASSLDQISGYSYEQYFGPGTRLTVT.